This TCR beta chain stems from a study of blood T cell repertoires in COVID-19. The wider study: Specimens from acute and convalescent COVID-19 originated in the United States, Italy and Spain. In each case, the material was cDNA or gDNA derived from T cells, B-cell-depleted T cells, or PBMCs.

Per the original methods: The authors estimated nucleated cell counts from reference gene primer amplification. TCRdb keeps only in-frame clones here, not all; method: immunoSEQ multiplex PCR. V and J calls and clone size come straight from that table; D and trimming were deduced from the DNA. Of about 280,000 clones listed, roughly 89% are singletons. V was clipped by 4 bases and J by 10 bases, with 17 bases between them. This CDR3 comprises 14 residues. The germline V gene has CDR1 LGHDT and CDR2 YNNKEL (reference sequence). The sequenced sample was peripheral blood. This clonotype was obtained from a man between 40 and 49 years old with acute or convalescent COVID-19. The chain recombines TRBV3-1 (or the pseudogene TRBV3-2) with TRBJ2-1, with TRBD2 as a possible D gene (6 bases). DNA of the CDR3: TGTGCCAGCAGCCCCGGGGGAAGGCCTAGGGAGCAGTTCTTC. Translated, it gives CASSPGGRPREQFF.